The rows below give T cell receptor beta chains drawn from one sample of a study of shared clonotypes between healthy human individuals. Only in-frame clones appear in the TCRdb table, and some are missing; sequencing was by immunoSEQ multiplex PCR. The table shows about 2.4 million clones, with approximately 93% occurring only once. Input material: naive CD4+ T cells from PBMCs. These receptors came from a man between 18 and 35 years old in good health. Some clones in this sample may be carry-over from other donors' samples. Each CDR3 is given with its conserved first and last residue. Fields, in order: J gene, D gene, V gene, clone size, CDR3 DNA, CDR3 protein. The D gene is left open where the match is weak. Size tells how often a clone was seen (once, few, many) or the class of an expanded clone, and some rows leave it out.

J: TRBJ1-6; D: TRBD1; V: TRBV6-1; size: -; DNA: TGTGCCAGCAGTGACAGGGGGGATTCACCCCTCCACTTT; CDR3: CASSDRGDSPLHF
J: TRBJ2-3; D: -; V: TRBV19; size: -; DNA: TGTGCCAGTAGTATAGGGCAGGACACAGATACGCAGTATTTT; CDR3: CASSIGQDTDTQYF
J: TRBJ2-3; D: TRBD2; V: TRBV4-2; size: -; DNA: TGTGCCAGCAGCCAAAGACTAGCGGGAGCAGATACGCAGTATTTT; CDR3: CASSQRLAGADTQYF
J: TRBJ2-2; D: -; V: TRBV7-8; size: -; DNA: TGTGCCAGCAGCTTTGGGGCCGGGAACACCGGGGAGCTGTTTTTT; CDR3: CASSFGAGNTGELFF
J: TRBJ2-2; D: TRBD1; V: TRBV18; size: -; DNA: TGTGCCAGCTCACCGATGGGACAGCCGGGCACCGGGGAGCTGTTTTTT; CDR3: CASSPMGQPGTGELFF
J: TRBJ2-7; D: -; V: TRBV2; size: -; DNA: TGTGCCAGCAGCGGAGACAGCTACGAGCAGTACTTC; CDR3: CASSGDSYEQYF
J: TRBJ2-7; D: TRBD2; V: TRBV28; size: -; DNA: TGTGCCAGCAGTCTAGCGGGAGTCACCTCCTACGAGCAGTACTTC; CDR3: CASSLAGVTSYEQYF
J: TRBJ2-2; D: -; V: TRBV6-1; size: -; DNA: TGTGCCAGCAGTGCATTAGGGGGAGTGGTTCCCACCGGGGAGCTGTTTTTT; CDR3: CASSALGGVVPTGELFF
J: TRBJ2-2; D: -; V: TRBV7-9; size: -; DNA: TGTGCCAGCAGCTTAGTGGCTCGGATTTCCGGGGAGCTGTTTTTT; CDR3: CASSLVARISGELFF
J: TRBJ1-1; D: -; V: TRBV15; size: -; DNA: TGTGCCACCAGCAGACTCCTCGTACAGACGAACACTGAAGCTTTCTTT; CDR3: CATSRLLVQTNTEAFF
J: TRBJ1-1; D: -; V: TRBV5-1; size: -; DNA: TGCGCCAGCAGCTTCGGCGGGGGCTTTACGGGTACTGAAGCTTTCTTT; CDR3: CASSFGGGFTGTEAFF
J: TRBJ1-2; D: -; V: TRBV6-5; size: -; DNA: TGTGCCAGCAGGTCCGGACAGTACGGCTACACCTTC; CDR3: CASRSGQYGYTF
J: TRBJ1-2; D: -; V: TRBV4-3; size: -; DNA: TGCGCCAGCAGCCAAGATCATGGGGTCGGCTACACCTTC; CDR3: CASSQDHGVGYTF
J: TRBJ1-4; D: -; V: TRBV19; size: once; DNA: TGTGCCAGTAGCCCCGGGGGGGCAACTAATGAAAAACTGTTTTTT; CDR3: CASSPGGATNEKLFF
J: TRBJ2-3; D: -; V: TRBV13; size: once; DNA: TGTGCCAGCAGCTTAGTTTCAACAGATACGCAGTATTTT; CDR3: CASSLVSTDTQYF